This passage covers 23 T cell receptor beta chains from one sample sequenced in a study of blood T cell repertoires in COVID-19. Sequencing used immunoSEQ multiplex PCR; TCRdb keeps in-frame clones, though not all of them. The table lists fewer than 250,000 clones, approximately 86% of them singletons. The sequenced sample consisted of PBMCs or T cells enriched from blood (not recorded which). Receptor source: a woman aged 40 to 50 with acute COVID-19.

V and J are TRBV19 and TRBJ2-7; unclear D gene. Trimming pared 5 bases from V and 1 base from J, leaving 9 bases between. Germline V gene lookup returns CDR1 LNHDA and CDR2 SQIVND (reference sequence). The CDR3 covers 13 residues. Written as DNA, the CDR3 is TGTGCCAGTAGTTCTTCCCCTTCCTACGAGCAGTACTTC. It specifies CASSSSPSYEQYF.

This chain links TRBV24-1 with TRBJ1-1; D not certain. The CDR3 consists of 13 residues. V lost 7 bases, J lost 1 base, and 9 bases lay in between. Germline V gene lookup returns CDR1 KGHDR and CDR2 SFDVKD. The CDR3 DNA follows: TGTGCCACCAGCGTACGGGGGAACACTGAAGCTTTCTTT. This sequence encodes CATSVRGNTEAFF.

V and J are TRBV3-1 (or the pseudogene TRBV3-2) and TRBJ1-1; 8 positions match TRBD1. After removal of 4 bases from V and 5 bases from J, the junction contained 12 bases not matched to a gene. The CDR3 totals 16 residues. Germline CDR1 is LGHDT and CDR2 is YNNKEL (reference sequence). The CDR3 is CASSLDRASERTEAFF. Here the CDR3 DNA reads TGTGCCAGCAGCCTGGACAGGGCATCGGAAAGAACTGAAGCTTTCTTT.

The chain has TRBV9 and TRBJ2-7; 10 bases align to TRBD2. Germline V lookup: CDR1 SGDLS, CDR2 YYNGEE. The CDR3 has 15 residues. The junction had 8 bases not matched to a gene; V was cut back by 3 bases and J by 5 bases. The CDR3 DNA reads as TGTGCCAGCAGCGGGGGGGGACTAGCGTACCACGAGCAGTACTTC. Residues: CASSGGGLAYHEQYF.

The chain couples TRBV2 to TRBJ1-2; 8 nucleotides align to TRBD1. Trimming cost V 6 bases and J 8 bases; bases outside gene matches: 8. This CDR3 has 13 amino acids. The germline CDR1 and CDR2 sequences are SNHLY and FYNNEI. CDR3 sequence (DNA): TGTGCCAGCAGCGGGACAGGAAGCGCGGGCTACACCTTC. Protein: CASSGTGSAGYTF.

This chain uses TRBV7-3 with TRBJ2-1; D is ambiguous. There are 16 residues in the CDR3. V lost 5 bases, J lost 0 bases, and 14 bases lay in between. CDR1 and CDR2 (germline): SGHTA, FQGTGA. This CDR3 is CASSPSAASSYNEQFF. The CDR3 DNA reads TGTGCCAGCAGCCCCTCGGCGGCAAGCTCCTACAATGAGCAGTTCTTC.

The CDR3 DNA reads as TGTGCCAGCAGTTTACCCGCGCAGCCCCAGCATTTT. Residues: CASSLPAQPQHF. The J gene is TRBJ1-5, the V gene TRBV28; D call uncertain. The germline V gene encodes CDR1 MDHEN and CDR2 SYDVKM. Trimming left V 2 bases short and J 7 bases short, with 6 bases between. The CDR3 consists of 12 residues.

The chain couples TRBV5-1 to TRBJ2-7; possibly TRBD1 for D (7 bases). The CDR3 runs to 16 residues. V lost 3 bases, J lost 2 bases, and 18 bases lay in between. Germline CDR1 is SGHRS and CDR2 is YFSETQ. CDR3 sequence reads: CASSSQGGTSTYEQYF. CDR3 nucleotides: TGCGCCAGCAGCTCCCAGGGGGGTACTTCAACCTACGAGCAGTACTTC.

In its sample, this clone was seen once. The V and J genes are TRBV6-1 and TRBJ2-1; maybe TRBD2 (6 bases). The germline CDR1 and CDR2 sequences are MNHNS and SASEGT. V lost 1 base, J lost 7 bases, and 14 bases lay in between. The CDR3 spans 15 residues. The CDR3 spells CASSEVAGSGNEQFF. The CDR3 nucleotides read TGTGCCAGCAGTGAAGTAGCCGGGAGTGGTAATGAGCAGTTCTTC.

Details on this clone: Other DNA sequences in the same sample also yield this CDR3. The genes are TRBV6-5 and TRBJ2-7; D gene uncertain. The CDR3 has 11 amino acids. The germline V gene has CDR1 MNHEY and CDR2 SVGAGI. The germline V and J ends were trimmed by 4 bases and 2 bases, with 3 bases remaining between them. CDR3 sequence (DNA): TGTGCCAGCAGTTCTCCCTACGAGCAGTACTTC. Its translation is CASSSPYEQYF.

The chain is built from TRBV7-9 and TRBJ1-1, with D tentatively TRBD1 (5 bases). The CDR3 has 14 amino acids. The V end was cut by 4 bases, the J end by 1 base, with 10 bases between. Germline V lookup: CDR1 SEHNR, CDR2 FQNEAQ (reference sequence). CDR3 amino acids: CASSWGGGNTEAFF. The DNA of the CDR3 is TGTGCCAGCAGCTGGGGCGGGGGGAACACTGAAGCTTTCTTT. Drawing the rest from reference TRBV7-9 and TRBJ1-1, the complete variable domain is DTGVSQNPRHKITKRGQNVTFRCDPISEHNRLYWYRQTLGQGPEFLTYFQNEAQLEKSRLLSDRFSAERPKGSFSTLEIQRTEQGDSAMYLCASSWGGGNTEAFFGQGTRLTVV.

The CDR3 coding sequence is TGTGCCAGCAGCCAAAGTTGGGACAGTGGGATGGGGCCCCAGCATTTT. It is translated as CASSQSWDSGMGPQHF. The chain joins TRBV3-1 (or the pseudogene TRBV3-2) to TRBJ1-5; TRBD1 agrees at 7 bases. This CDR3 is built from 16 residues. Germline V gene lookup returns CDR1 LGHDT and CDR2 YNNKEL (reference sequence). V shed 2 bases and J 9 bases; nucleotides not matched to a gene: 13.

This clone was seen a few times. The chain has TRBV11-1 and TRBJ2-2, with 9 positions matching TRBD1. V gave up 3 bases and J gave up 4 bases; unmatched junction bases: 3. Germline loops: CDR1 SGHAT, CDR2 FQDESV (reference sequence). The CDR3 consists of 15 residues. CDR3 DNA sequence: TGTGCCAGCAGCTTGGAGACAGGGGGCACCGGGGAGCTGTTTTTT. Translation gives CASSLETGGTGELFF.

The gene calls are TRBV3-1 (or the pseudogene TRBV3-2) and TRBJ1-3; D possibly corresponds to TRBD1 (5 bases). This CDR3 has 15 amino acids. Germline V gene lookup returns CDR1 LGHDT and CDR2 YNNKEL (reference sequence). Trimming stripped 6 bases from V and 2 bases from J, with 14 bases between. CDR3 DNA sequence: TGTGCCAGCAGTCCGGGGGTGGCGGCTGGAAACACCATATATTTT. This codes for CASSPGVAAGNTIYF.

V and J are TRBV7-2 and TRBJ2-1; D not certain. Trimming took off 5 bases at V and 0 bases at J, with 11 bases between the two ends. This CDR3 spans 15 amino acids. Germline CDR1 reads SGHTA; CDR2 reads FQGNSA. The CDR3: CASSLAASSYNEQFF. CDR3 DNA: TGTGCCAGCAGCCTCGCGGCCAGCTCCTACAATGAGCAGTTCTTC. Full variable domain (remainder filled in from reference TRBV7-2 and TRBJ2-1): GAGVSQSPSNKVTEKGKDVELRCDPISGHTALYWYRQSLGQGLEFLIYFQGNSAPDKSGLPSDRFSAERTGGSVSTLTIQRTQQEDSAVYLCASSLAASSYNEQFFGPGTRLTVL.

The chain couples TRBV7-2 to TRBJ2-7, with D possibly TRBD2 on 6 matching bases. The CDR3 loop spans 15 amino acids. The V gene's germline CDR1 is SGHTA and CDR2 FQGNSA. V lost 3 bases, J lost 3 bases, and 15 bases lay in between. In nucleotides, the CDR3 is TGTGCCAGCAGCTTCGGGACTGGTACGGGCTACGAGCAGTACTTC. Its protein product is CASSFGTGTGYEQYF.

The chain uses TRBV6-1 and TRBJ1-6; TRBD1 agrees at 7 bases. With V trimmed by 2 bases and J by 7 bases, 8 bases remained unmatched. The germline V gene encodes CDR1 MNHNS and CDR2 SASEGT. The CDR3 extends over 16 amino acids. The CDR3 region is CASSEPPTGSNSPLHF. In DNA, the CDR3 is TGTGCCAGCAGTGAACCCCCGACAGGGTCCAATTCACCCCTCCACTTT.

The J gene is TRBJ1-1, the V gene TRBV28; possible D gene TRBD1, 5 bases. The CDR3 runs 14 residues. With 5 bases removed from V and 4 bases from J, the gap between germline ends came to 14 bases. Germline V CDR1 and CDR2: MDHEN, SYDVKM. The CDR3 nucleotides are TGTGCCAGCAGTCGCGGCGGGGGGGGCACTGAAGCTTTCTTT. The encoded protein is CASSRGGGGTEAFF.

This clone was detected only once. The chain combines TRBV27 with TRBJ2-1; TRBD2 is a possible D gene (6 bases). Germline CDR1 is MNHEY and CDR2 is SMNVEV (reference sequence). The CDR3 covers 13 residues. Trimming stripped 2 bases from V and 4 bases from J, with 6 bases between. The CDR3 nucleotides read TGTGCCAGCAGTTTAGGGGGGTACAATGAGCAGTTCTTC. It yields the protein CASSLGGYNEQFF.

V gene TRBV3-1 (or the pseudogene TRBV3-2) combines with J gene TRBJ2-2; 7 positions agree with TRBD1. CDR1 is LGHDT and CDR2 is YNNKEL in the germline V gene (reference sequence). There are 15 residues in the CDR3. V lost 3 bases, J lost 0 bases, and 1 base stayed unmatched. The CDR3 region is CASSQQGANTGELFF. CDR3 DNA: TGTGCCAGCAGCCAGCAGGGGGCGAACACCGGGGAGCTGTTTTTT.

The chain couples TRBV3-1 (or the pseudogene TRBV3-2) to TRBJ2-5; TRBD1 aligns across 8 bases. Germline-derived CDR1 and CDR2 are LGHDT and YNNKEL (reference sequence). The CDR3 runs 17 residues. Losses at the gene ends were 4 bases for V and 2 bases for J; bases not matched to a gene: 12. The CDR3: CASSLWTGSMEQETQYF. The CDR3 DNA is TGTGCCAGCAGCCTTTGGACAGGGAGTATGGAGCAAGAGACCCAGTACTTC.

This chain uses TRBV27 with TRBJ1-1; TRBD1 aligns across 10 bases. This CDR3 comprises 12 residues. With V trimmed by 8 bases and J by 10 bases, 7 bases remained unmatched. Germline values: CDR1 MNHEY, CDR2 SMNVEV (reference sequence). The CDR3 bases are TGTGCCAGCTCTTCCGGGACAGGGGTAGCTTTCTTT. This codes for CASSSGTGVAFF.

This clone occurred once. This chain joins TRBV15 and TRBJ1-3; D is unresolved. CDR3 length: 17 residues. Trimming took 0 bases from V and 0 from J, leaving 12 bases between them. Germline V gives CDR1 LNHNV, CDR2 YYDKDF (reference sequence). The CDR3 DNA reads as TGTGCCACCAGCAGAGAGGCGGCCGCCAGCTCTGGAAACACCATATATTTT. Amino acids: CATSREAAASSGNTIYF.